This TCR beta chain derives from a study of identical twins (dated by TCRdb to 2015 to 2016). Context from the whole study: To test whether fetal clonotypes persist, this study deep-sequenced TCR alpha and beta repertoires from monozygotic twins, from unrelated adults of various ages, and from cord blood. To rule out contamination, replicate twin experiments were performed at different times with different library preparation protocols. The paper's findings and limits, for the study overall: Compared with coincidental sharing between unrelated individuals, an excess of low generation-probability sequences was observed among out-of-frame TCR alpha sequences shared between twins. Out-of-frame TCR alpha sharing in monozygotic twins was systematically underestimated by recombination models, whereas sharing between unrelated individuals was in agreement with the recombination models. Because the same donors could not be followed over many years, the conclusions relied on cross-sectional statistical analysis. In beta out-of-frame sequences, excess twin sharing was weaker, because having fewer shared sequences lowered the signal-to-noise ratio. Abundant cord blood beta clonotypes had fewer insertions, young adult naive repertoires showed a similar but weaker trend, and memory repertoires showed no such trend. Invariant T cells such as MAIT and iNKT could partly confound zero-insertion analyses, though diverse VJ usage argued against this for most clonotypes.

The method was 5' RACE. TCRdb shows the sequencer as Illumina HiSeq 2000. A universal primer binding site was introduced by template switching, and a unique molecular identifier was present in the final cDNA, enabling accurate counting of TCR cDNA molecules. Specific primers in the conserved constant-segment region were used to synthesize first-strand cDNA for the TCR alpha and beta chains. Each cDNA library was double barcoded, with a SMART-Mk sample barcode plus Illumina barcodes, to control for contamination. TruSeq adapter sequences and Illumina sample barcodes were added in two successive PCR steps. Sequencing of the TCR alpha and beta cDNA libraries was done on the Illumina HiSeq platform using custom primers. Processing in the source paper ran as follows. MiGEC was used to process raw reads and extract unique molecular identifiers, and MiXCR was used to find CDR3 positions. Recombination models were inferred per individual with the repgenHMM and IGoR tools using an EM algorithm. Shared clonotypes were analyzed with the tcR package in R, and sharing was normalized by the product of cloneset sizes. To study raw recombination without the effects of thymic and clonal selection, out-of-frame nonproductive sequences were analyzed. TCRdb reanalyzed the raw reads on its own, using fastp at Q25 for trimming and MiXCR for clone calling, and kept in-frame beta chains. Records with the same CDR3 protein are collapsed into one entry carrying the most frequent genes and DNA. What appears here as the V and J calls and clone size reflects TCRdb's work, not the paper's. A total of about 290,000 distinct CDR3 sequences appear in this sample, more than 8% of them only once. The top ten constitute 6% to 8.5% of the sample.

This clonotype came up many times. It lacks a known antigen. Base qualities were left out, and no much larger clone turns up one base away. Only healthy Caucasian donors were included. Three pairs of female monozygotic twins, all aged 18 to 29 years, were included in the twin cohort. CD4+ and CD8+ T cell populations were isolated with positive isolation kits from Invitrogen. These data are also associated with another study on yellow fever vaccine responses in identical twins. As described in the second report: According to the authors, the vaccine-induced T cell response in identical twins seemed to be partly convergent and partly specific to each individual. Focusing on identical twins, the study followed the T cell clones that responded to the vaccine, and did so with precision.

The clonotype was recovered from a woman between 18 and 29 years old in good health. Sample: CD8+ T cells sorted from blood.

The DNA sequence is given as TGTGCCAGCAGTTTAAGCAAGAGGAATCAGCCCCAGCATTTT. It specifies CASSLSKRNQPQHF. This sequence uses TRBV12-3 or TRBV12-4 and TRBJ1-5, with no confidently assigned D gene. The CDR3 spans 14 residues, from the cysteine through the phenylalanine. The entry retains the CDR3 DNA only, 42 bases that are in frame from base 1. Trimming at the junction amounts to 2 bases on V and 4 bases on J, and the germline ends lie 9 bases apart.